The subject of this entry is one T cell receptor beta chain. What it binds is unknown. Trimming stripped 3 bases from V and 6 bases from J, with 14 bases between. The CDR3 is 14 amino acids. Germline V CDR1 and CDR2: MNHNY, SVGAGI (reference sequence). This specimen comes from a study of Tregs in tolerant kidney transplant recipients. Regarding the study as a whole: The small number of patients limits these findings pending further validation.

Profiling relied on immunoSEQ multiplex PCR, and the TCRdb table lists in-frame clones only, not all of them. The table lists around 52,000 clones, around 83% of them singletons. The sequence derives from a human donor in good health. Sequenced input: CD4+ T cells from blood. J is TRBJ1-2 and V is TRBV6-6, with a weak D call TRBD1 (6 bases). CDR3 loop: CASSYRWGGDGYTF. The CDR3 coding sequence is TGTGCCAGCAGTTATCGTTGGGGGGGCGATGGCTACACCTTC.